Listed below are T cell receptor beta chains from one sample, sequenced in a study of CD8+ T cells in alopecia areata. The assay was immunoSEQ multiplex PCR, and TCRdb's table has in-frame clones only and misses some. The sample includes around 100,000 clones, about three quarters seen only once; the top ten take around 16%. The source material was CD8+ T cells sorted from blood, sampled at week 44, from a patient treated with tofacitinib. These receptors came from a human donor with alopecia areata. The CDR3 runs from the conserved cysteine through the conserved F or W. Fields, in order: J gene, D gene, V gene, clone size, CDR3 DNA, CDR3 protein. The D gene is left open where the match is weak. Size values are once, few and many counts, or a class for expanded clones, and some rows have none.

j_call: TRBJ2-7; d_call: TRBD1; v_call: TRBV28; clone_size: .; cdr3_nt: TGTGCCAGCAGACCGAGGGACAGGGCTTACGAGCAGTACTTC; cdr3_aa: CASRPRDRAYEQYF
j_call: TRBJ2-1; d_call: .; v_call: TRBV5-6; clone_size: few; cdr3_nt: TGTGCCAGCAGCGACCGGGGTGAGCAGTTCTTC; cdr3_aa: CASSDRGEQFF
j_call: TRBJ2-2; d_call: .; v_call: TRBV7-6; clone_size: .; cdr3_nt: TGTGCCAGCAGCTTATTGGACACCGGGGAGCTGTTTTTT; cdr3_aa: CASSLLDTGELFF
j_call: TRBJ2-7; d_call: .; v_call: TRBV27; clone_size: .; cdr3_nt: TGTGCCAGCAGTCCAGAGCAGGGTGTAATTAACCCCTACGAGCAGTACTTC; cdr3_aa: CASSPEQGVINPYEQYF
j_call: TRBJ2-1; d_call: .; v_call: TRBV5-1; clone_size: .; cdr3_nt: TGCGCCAGCAGCTTGGACAGGCTTGAGCAGTTCTTC; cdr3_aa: CASSLDRLEQFF
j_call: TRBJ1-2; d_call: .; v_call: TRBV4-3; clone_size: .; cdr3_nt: TGCGCCAGCAGCCAAGATTTAGGCCTCCACTATGGCTACACCTTC; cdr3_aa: CASSQDLGLHYGYTF
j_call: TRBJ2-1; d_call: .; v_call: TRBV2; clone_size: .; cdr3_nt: TGTGCCAGTCATCCCGGGGACAATGAGCAGTTCTTC; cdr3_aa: CASHPGDNEQFF
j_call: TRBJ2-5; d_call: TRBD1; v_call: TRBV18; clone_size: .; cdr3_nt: TGTGCCAGCTCACGATACCTCGTAAGACAGGGGAATATGGAGACCCAGTACTTC; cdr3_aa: CASSRYLVRQGNMETQYF
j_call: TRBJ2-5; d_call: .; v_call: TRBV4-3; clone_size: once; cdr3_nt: TGCGCCAGCAGCCAAGATGTGGGGGTTGGAGAGACCCAGTACTTC; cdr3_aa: CASSQDVGVGETQYF
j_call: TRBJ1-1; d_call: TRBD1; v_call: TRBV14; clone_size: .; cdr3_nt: TGTGCCAGCAGCCAATTCGGACAGGGGGACTCTGAAGCTTTCTTT; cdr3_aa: CASSQFGQGDSEAFF
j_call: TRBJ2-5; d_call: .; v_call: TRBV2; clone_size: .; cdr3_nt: TGTGCCAGCAAGACAGTCCCGGGACACCAAGAGACCCAGTACTTC; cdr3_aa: CASKTVPGHQETQYF
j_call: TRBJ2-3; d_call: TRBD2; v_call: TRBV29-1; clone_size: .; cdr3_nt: TGCAGCACGGGACTAGCGGGGGGCACAGATACGCAGTATTTT; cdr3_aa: CSTGLAGGTDTQYF
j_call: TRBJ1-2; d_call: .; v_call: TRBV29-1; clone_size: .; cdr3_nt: TGCAGCGTTGAGGGAGGCAGGGAGGAGGGCTACACCTTC; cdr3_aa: CSVEGGREEGYTF
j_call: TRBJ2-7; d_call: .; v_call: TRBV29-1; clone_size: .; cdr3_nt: TGCAGCGTTGAATCACGGAGCTACGAGCAGTACTTC; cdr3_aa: CSVESRSYEQYF
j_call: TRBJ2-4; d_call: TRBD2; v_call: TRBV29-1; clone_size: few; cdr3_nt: TGCAGCGTTGAGCTAGCGGGGGGGAATGAAAACATTCAGTACTTC; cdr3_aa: CSVELAGGNENIQYF
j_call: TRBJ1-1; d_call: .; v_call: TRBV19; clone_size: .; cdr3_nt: TGTGCCAGTAGTATGCCTCCTTTCAATCGGGGGTCTGAGACTGAAGCTTTCTTT; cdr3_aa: CASSMPPFNRGSETEAFF
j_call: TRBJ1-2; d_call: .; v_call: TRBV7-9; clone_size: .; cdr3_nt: TGTGCCAGCAGCTTAGATTCCTATGGCTACACCTTC; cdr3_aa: CASSLDSYGYTF
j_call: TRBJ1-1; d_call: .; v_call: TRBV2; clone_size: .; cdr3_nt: TGTGCCAGCAGCGAAAGTCGTTATGGGGAGAACACTGAAGCTTTCTTT; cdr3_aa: CASSESRYGENTEAFF
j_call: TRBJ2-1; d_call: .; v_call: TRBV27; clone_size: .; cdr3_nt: TGTGCCAGCAGTTCGGGGTTAGCCAAGTCCTACAATGAGCAGTTCTTC; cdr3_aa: CASSSGLAKSYNEQFF
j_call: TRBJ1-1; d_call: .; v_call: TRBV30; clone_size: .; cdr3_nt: TGTGCCTGGAGTGTAGGAGGGAACACTGAAGCTTTCTTT; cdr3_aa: CAWSVGGNTEAFF
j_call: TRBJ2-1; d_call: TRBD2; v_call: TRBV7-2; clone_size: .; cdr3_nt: TGTGCCAGCAGCTCTAGCGGAGCAAAACGGAGCTCCTACAATGAGCAGTTCTTC; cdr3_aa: CASSSSGAKRSSYNEQFF
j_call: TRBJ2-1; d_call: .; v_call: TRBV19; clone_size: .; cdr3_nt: TGTGCCAGTAGTATGTCTCCCCGACAGAACAATGAGCAGTTCTTC; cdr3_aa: CASSMSPRQNNEQFF
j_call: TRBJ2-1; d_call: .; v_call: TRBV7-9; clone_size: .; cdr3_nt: TGTGCCAGCAGCTTTGGGTATGAGCAGTTCTTC; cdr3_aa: CASSFGYEQFF
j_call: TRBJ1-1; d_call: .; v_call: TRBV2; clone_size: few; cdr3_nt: TGTGCCAGCAGTGAAGGATATGGGACCGGAACCTTTGAAGCTTTCTTT; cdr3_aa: CASSEGYGTGTFEAFF
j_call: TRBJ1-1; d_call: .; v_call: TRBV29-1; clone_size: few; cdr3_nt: TGCAGCGTGGATGCAGGGGAAGCTTTCTTT; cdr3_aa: CSVDAGEAFF
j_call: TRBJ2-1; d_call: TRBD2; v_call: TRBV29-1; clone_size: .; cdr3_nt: TGCAGCGTCGGGACTAGCGGGGGGATCGACCCCTACAATGAGCAGTTCTTC; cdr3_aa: CSVGTSGGIDPYNEQFF
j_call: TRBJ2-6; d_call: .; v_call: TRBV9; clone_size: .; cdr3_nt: TGTGCCAGCAGCGGTAGGGCAGGGACCGGGGCCAACGTCCTGACTTTC; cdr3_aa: CASSGRAGTGANVLTF
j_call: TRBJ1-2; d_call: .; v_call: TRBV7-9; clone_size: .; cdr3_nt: TGTGCCAGCAGCTTATCGGACACCAACTATGGCTACACCTTC; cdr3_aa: CASSLSDTNYGYTF
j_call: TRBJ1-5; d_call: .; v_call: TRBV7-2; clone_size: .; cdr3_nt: TGTGCCAGCAGCCTAGGTGATCAGCCCCAGCATTTT; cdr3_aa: CASSLGDQPQHF